What follows describes a single TCR beta chain. Germline CDR1 reads SGHTA; CDR2 reads FQGNSA. The CDR3 loop spans 13 amino acids. V lost 3 bases and J lost 2, with 7 bases in between. This record comes from a study of T cell clonotyping in hematopoietic cell transplantation. Method: immunoSEQ multiplex PCR; TCRdb's copy keeps in-frame clones and lacks some. Of roughly 27,000 clones in the sample, 90% to 97% are singletons; the top ten hold approximately 1.5%. This sequence was found in a man in his fifties in good health. Some clones in this sample may be carry-over from other donors' samples. The sequenced sample was peripheral blood mononuclear cells. V and J are TRBV7-2 and TRBJ2-5; D ambiguous. The CDR3 loop reads CASSFMEQETQYF. CDR3 nucleotide sequence: TGTGCCAGCAGCTTCATGGAACAAGAGACCCAGTACTTC.